A single sample is the source of the 23 T cell receptor beta chains below, sequenced in a study of cytomegalovirus exposure and HLA in healthy donors. Amplification used 60 Vbeta primers and 13 Jbeta primers. Produced via immunoSEQ multiplex PCR; TCRdb's table is partial and in-frame only. The data show roughly 150,000 clones, 65% to 80% seen once. Material for sequencing was PBMCs. These receptor sequences come from a man between 35 and 55 years old in good health and CMV-seropositive.

This rearrangement joins TRBV10-1 to TRBJ2-5; TRBD1 matches 9 bases. With 3 bases clipped from V and 5 bases from J, the junction kept 7 bases outside the gene matches. The germline V gene has CDR1 WNHNN and CDR2 SYGVQD (reference sequence). This CDR3 is built from 15 residues. This CDR3 is CASSDLGQGIETQYF. For the CDR3, the DNA is TGCGCCAGCAGTGACTTGGGACAGGGCATTGAGACCCAGTACTTC.

The V call is TRBV5-1, the J call TRBJ2-3; 8 nucleotides align to TRBD2. The trim removed 4 bases at V and 0 bases at J, leaving 4 bases unmatched. The CDR3 has 15 residues. Germline CDR1 SGHRS, CDR2 YFSETQ. CDR3: CASSKLAGSTDTQYF. The CDR3 DNA reads TGCGCCAGCAGCAAATTAGCGGGAAGCACAGATACGCAGTATTTT. The whole variable domain, remainder taken from reference TRBV5-1 and TRBJ2-3, is KAGVTQTPRYLIKTRGQQVTLSCSPISGHRSVSWYQQTPGQGLQFLFEYFSETQRNKGNFPGRFSGRQFSNSRSEMNVSTLELGDSALYLCASSKLAGSTDTQYFGPGTRLTVL.

The V gene is TRBV6-6, the J gene TRBJ1-4; D is uncertain. Between the trimmed V and J ends, which lost 2 bases and 6 bases, there was a span of 7 bases. This CDR3 comprises 13 residues. In germline, CDR1 is MNHNY, CDR2 SVGAGI (reference sequence). The CDR3 protein is CASSYGSYEKLFF. In nucleotides, the CDR3 is TGTGCCAGCAGTTACGGCAGTTATGAAAAACTGTTTTTT.

Only one count was recorded for this clone. The CDR3 DNA sequence: TGTGCCAGCAGTTCAGACAGGGCTAAGGAGTACTTC. Its translation is CASSSDRAKEYF. The V call is TRBV27, the J call TRBJ2-4, with 7 bases aligning to TRBD1. Germline V gives CDR1 MNHEY, CDR2 SMNVEV (reference sequence). J gave up 14 bases and V 4 bases, and 8 bases lay outside the gene matches. This CDR3 is built from 12 residues.

The chain is built from TRBV6-4 and TRBJ2-1; no definite D call. This CDR3 is built from 15 residues. V was shortened by 5 bases and J by 1 base, with 12 bases between the two germline ends. Germline V lookup: CDR1 MRHNA, CDR2 SNTAGT. The CDR3 nucleotides read TGTGCCAGCAGTCCCAGGTTTGGGTCCTACAATGAGCAGTTCTTC. It specifies CASSPRFGSYNEQFF.

The chain has TRBV19 and TRBJ1-3, with a possible D match to TRBD1 (5 bases). This CDR3 is built from 14 residues. CDR1 LNHDA and CDR2 SQIVND come from the germline V gene (reference sequence). V was cut by 2 bases and J by 3 bases, with 8 bases left in between. The CDR3 region is CASSISGDGNTIYF. The CDR3 bases are TGTGCCAGTAGTATATCGGGGGATGGAAACACCATATATTTT.

The chain uses TRBV5-4 and TRBJ2-7; 9 bases fit TRBD2. CDR1 and CDR2 from the germline V gene are SGHNT and YYREEE (reference sequence). There are 16 residues in the CDR3. After removal of 0 bases from V and 3 bases from J, the junction contained 7 bases not matched to a gene. The CDR3 region has the DNA TGTGCCAGCAGCTTGGTCCGGATTAGCGGGAGCTACGAGCAGTACTTC. Its translation: CASSLVRISGSYEQYF.

This clone was observed once. This sequence joins TRBV6-5 and TRBJ1-6, with D perhaps TRBD1 (5 bases). V was trimmed by 2 bases and J by 8 bases, leaving 16 bases between them. The CDR3 is 16 residues long. Germline CDR1 is MNHEY and CDR2 is SVGAGI. The chain's CDR3 is CASSYKPGLAHSPLHF. CDR3 sequence (DNA): TGTGCCAGCAGTTACAAGCCGGGACTGGCGCATTCACCCCTCCACTTT.

V gene TRBV7-9 combines with J gene TRBJ2-1, with a tentative D call TRBD2 (5 bases). Germline-derived CDR1 and CDR2 are SEHNR and FQNEAQ (reference sequence). There are 13 residues in the CDR3. The CDR3: CSTLLDSYNEQFF. The CDR3 DNA is TGTTCCACCCTACTAGATTCCTACAATGAGCAGTTCTTC.

The chain is built from TRBV5-1 and TRBJ2-1; 10 nucleotides agree with TRBD2. The CDR3 runs 14 residues. V shed 0 bases and J 8 bases; nucleotides not matched to a gene: 2. Germline assignment: CDR1 SGHRS and CDR2 YFSETQ. The CDR3 coding sequence is TGCGCCAGCAGCTTGGTAGCGGGAGGAGATGAGCAGTTCTTC. Translating it yields CASSLVAGGDEQFF.

The chain employs TRBV4-2 and TRBJ2-7; 12 bases agree with TRBD2. The DNA end favors TRBJ2-5, so the J call may be wrong. This CDR3 has 15 residues. The V gene's germline CDR1 is LGHNA and CDR2 YNFKEQ. As DNA, the CDR3 is TGTGCCAGCAGCCGACTAGCGGGAGAGGGAGAGACCCAGTACTTC. Its protein product is CASSRLAGEGETQYF.

This clone turned up a few times. CDR3 sequence (DNA): TGTGCCAGCAGATCTAGTGGGGCCACCTCAGGGCCCCTCCACTTT. The encoded protein is CASRSSGATSGPLHF. The chain is built from TRBV27 and TRBJ1-6, with D possibly being TRBD1 (5 bases). Deletions cut 6 bases from V and 13 bases from J, with 22 bases between. The germline V gene encodes CDR1 MNHEY and CDR2 SMNVEV (reference sequence). The CDR3 is 15 residues long.

CDR3 residues: CASSADRVVEQYF. In DNA, the CDR3 is TGTGCCAGTAGCGCGGACAGGGTGGTCGAGCAGTACTTC. The chain joins TRBV19 to TRBJ2-7; 8 nucleotides align to TRBD1. Germline trimming cut 6 bases from V and 6 bases from J; bases unmatched to any gene: 7. The CDR3 is 13 amino acids. The germline gives CDR1 LNHDA, CDR2 SQIVND (reference sequence).

The rearrangement uses TRBV19 and TRBJ2-7; D may be TRBD1 (6 bases). Germline V gene lookup returns CDR1 LNHDA and CDR2 SQIVND (reference sequence). Trimming removed 4 bases from V and 4 bases from J, with 17 bases in between. The CDR3 sequence is 15 residues long. The CDR3 loop reads CASSTLIGGQYEQYF. The CDR3, as DNA: TGTGCCAGTAGTACCCTCATTGGGGGCCAGTACGAGCAGTACTTC.

The chain uses TRBV10-3 and TRBJ2-7, with 14 bases fitting TRBD2. Unmatched junction bases numbered 6, after V lost 7 bases and J lost 7 bases. The CDR3 loop spans 14 amino acids. Germline V lookup: CDR1 ENHRY, CDR2 SYGVKD. The CDR3 spells CAIKGLAGVGEQYF. CDR3 nucleotide sequence: TGTGCCATCAAGGGACTAGCGGGAGTAGGGGAGCAGTACTTC.

The J gene is TRBJ2-2, the V gene TRBV30, with D maybe TRBD2 (5 bases). V was clipped by 0 bases and J by 5 bases, with 7 bases between them. From germline, CDR1 is GTSNPN and CDR2 SVGIG (reference sequence). This CDR3 spans 13 amino acids. CDR3 DNA: TGTGCCTGGAGTGTACTAGAAACCGGGGAGCTGTTTTTT. Translation: CAWSVLETGELFF.

This clone was found a few times. The chain couples TRBV5-4 to TRBJ1-4; TRBD1 is a possible D gene (5 bases). The CDR3 length is 14 residues. Germline CDR1 reads SGHNT; CDR2 reads YYREEE (reference sequence). The V and J ends lost 4 bases and 4 bases respectively, with 11 bases between them. The CDR3 sequence: CASSRWGVNEKLFF. In DNA, the CDR3 is TGTGCCAGCAGCCGATGGGGGGTTAATGAAAAACTGTTTTTT.

This chain uses TRBV6-5 with TRBJ2-1; D ambiguous. Deletions cut 2 bases from V and 7 bases from J, with 18 bases between. This CDR3 is 16 amino acids long. Germline-derived CDR1 and CDR2 are MNHEY and SVGAGI. This CDR3 is CASSYTPSAPVNEQFF. In nucleotides, the CDR3 is TGTGCCAGCAGTTACACTCCTAGTGCCCCCGTGAATGAGCAGTTCTTC.

The chain couples TRBV9 to TRBJ1-3; D gene ambiguous. The CDR3 is 15 residues long. The V gene's germline CDR1 is SGDLS and CDR2 YYNGEE. The V end lost 3 bases, the J end lost 2 bases, and 12 bases lay between the germline ends. In DNA form, the CDR3 reads TGTGCCAGCAGCGCGGCCGCGGATCCTGGAAACACCATATATTTT. Encoded protein: CASSAAADPGNTIYF.

This sequence joins TRBV18 and TRBJ1-1; D perhaps matches TRBD1 (6 bases). The CDR3 covers 15 residues. Trimming cost V 3 bases and J 1 base, with 12 bases left between them. Per germline, CDR1 KGHSH and CDR2 LQKENI. CDR3 DNA: TGTGCCAGCTCACCCTTCCCGGGACAGAACACTGAAGCTTTCTTT. Protein product: CASSPFPGQNTEAFF.

This chain connects TRBV13 to TRBJ2-1, with a possible D match to TRBD2 (6 bases). There are 14 residues in the CDR3. V shed 0 bases and J shed 5 bases, with 8 bases lying between them. Germline V gene sequence: CDR1 PRHDT, CDR2 FYEKMQ (reference sequence). CDR3 nucleotides: TGTGCCAGCAGCTTAGGGGAGGGGAACAATGAGCAGTTCTTC. Residues: CASSLGEGNNEQFF.

This chain joins TRBV5-1 and TRBJ2-3; possibly TRBD2 for D (6 bases). The CDR3 extends over 13 amino acids. Germline V gene data show CDR1 as SGHRS and CDR2 as YFSETQ. Trimming took 5 bases from V and 3 from J, leaving 10 bases between them. The CDR3 DNA follows: TGCGCCAGCAGGCCACTAGCTACAGATACGCAGTATTTT. Its translation: CASRPLATDTQYF. The full variable domain, with the rest looked up from reference TRBV5-1 and TRBJ2-3, is KAGVTQTPRYLIKTRGQQVTLSCSPISGHRSVSWYQQTPGQGLQFLFEYFSETQRNKGNFPGRFSGRQFSNSRSEMNVSTLELGDSALYLCASRPLATDTQYFGPGTRLTVL.

This sequence joins TRBV30 and TRBJ1-1, with TRBD1 matching 9 bases. The germline V gene encodes CDR1 GTSNPN and CDR2 SVGIG (reference sequence). The CDR3 extends over 14 amino acids. Trimming removed 3 bases from V and 13 bases from J; junction bases left unmatched: 15. This CDR3 reads CAWSRGQGFSEVFF. The CDR3 region has the DNA TGTGCCTGGAGCCGGGGACAGGGATTCTCCGAGGTTTTCTTT. The full variable domain, completed using reference TRBV30 and TRBJ1-1, is SQTIHQWPATLVQPVGSPLSLECTVEGTSNPNLYWYRQAAGRGLQLLFYSVGIGQISSEVPQNLSASRPQDRQFILSSKKLLLSDSGFYLCAWSRGQGFSEVFFGQGTRLTVV.